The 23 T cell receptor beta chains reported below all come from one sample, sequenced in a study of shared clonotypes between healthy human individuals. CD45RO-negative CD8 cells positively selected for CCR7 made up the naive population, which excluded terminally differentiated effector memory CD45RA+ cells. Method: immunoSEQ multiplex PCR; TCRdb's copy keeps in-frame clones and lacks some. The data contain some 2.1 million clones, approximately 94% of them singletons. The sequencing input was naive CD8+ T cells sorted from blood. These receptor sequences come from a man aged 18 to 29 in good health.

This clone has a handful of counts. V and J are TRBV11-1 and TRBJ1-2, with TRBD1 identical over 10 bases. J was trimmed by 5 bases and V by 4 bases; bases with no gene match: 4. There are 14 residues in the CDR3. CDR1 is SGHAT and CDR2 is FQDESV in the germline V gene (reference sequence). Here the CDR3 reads CASSSGTGDYGYTF. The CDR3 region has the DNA TGTGCCAGCAGCTCCGGGACAGGGGATTATGGCTACACCTTC.

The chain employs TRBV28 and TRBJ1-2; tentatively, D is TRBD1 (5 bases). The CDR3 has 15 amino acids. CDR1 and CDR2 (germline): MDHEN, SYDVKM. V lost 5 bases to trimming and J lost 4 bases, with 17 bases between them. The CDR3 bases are TGTGCCAGCAGTCCCCTGGGGGACGGAAGCTATGGCTACACCTTC. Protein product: CASSPLGDGSYGYTF.

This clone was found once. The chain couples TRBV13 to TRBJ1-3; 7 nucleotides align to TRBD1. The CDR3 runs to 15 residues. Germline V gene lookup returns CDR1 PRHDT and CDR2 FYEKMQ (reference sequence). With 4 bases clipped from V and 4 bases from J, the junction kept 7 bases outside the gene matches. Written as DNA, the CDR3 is TGTGCCAGCAGCTCAGGAGGGGGCTCCGGAAACACCATATATTTT. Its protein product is CASSSGGGSGNTIYF.

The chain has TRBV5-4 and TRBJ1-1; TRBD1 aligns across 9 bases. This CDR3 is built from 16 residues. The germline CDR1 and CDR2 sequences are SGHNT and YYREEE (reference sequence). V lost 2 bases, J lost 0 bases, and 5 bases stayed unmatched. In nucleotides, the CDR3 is TGTGCCAGCAGCTTAGGACAGGGGATTATGAACACTGAAGCTTTCTTT. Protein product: CASSLGQGIMNTEAFF.

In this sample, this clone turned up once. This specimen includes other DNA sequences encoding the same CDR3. The CDR3 DNA reads TGTGCCAGCAGTTCTGGACAGGGTGATGGCTACACCTTC. This sequence encodes CASSSGQGDGYTF. V and J are TRBV6-5 and TRBJ1-2, with TRBD1 identical over 8 bases. Germline values: CDR1 MNHEY, CDR2 SVGAGI. Trimming removed 4 bases from V and 6 bases from J; junction bases left unmatched: 4. This CDR3 is built from 13 residues.

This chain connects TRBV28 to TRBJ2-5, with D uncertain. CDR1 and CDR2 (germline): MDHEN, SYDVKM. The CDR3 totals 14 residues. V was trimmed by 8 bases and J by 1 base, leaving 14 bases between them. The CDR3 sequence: CASLKEEVQETQYF. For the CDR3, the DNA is TGTGCCAGCCTCAAGGAAGAGGTCCAAGAGACCCAGTACTTC. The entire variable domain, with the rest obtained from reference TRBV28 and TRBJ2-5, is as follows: DVKVTQSSRYLVKRTGEKVFLECVQDMDHENMFWYRQDPGLGLRLIYFSYDVKMKEKGDIPEGYSVSREKKERFSLILESASTNQTSMYLCASLKEEVQETQYFGPGTRLLVL.

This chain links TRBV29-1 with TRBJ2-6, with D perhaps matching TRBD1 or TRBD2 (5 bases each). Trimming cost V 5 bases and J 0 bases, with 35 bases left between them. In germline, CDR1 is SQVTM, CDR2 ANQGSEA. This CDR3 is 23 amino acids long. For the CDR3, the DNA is TGCAGCGTTCTTTCCTGGGACGCAGGGAAAGAAGGGGTAGATCCCTCTGGGGCCAACGTCCTGACTTTC. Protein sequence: CSVLSWDAGKEGVDPSGANVLTF.

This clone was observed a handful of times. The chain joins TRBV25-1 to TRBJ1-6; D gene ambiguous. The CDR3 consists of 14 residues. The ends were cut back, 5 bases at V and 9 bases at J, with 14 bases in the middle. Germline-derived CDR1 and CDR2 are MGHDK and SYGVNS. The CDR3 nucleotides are TGTGCCAGCAGTAAAACTCCCGAAGGTTCACCCCTCCACTTT. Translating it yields CASSKTPEGSPLHF.

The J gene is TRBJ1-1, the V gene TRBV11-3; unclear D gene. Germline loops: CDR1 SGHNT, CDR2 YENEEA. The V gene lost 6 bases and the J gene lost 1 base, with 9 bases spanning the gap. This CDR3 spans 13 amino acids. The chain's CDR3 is CASSPTRNTEAFF. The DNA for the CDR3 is TGTGCCAGCAGTCCTACACGGAACACTGAAGCTTTCTTT. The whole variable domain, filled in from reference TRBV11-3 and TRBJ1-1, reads EAGVVQSPRYKIIEKKQPVAFWCNPISGHNTLYWYLQNLGQGPELLIRYENEEAVDDSQLPKDRFSAERLKGVDSTLKIQPAELGDSAVYLCASSPTRNTEAFFGQGTRLTVV.

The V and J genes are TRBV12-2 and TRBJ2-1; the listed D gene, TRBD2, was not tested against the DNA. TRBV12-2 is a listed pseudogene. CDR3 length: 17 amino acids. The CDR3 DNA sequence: TGTGCAAGTCGCTTAGAAGTTCGGGGAGGGGCCGAATGGGAGCAGTTCTTC. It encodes CASRLEVRGGAEWEQFF.

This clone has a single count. The CDR3 DNA reads as TGTGCCAGCAGTCAGGCAGGGGAAGGCGCGTACGAGCAGTACTTC. It encodes CASSQAGEGAYEQYF. The chain recombines TRBV28 with TRBJ2-7, with D maybe TRBD1 (6 bases). The V and J ends lost 5 bases and 4 bases respectively, with 18 bases between them. Germline values: CDR1 MDHEN, CDR2 SYDVKM. The CDR3 covers 15 residues.

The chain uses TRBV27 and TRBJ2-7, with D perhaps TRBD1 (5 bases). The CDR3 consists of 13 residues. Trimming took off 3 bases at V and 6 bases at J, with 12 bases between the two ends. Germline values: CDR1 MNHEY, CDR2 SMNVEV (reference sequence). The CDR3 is CASSFETDSEQYF. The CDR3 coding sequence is TGTGCCAGCAGTTTTGAGACCGACAGCGAGCAGTACTTC.

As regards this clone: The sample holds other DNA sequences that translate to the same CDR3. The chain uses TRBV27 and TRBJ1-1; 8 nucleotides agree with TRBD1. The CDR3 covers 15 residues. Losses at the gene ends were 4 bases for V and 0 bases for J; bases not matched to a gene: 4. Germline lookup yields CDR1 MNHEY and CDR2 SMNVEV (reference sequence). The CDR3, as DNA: TGTGCCAGCAGTTCAGGGGGCCCCATGAACACTGAAGCTTTCTTT. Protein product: CASSSGGPMNTEAFF.

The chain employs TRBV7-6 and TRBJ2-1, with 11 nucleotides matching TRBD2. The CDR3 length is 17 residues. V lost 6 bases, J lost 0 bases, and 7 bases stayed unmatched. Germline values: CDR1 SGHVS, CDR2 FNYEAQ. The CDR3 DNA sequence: TGTGCCAGCAGTCCTACTAGCGGGGGCCTCTCCTACAATGAGCAGTTCTTC. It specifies CASSPTSGGLSYNEQFF.

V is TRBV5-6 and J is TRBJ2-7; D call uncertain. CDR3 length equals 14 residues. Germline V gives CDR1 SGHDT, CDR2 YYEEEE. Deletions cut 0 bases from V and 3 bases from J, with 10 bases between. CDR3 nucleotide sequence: TGTGCCAGCAGCTTGGCCTTAGTAATCTACGAGCAGTACTTC. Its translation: CASSLALVIYEQYF. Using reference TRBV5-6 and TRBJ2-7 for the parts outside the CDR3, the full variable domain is DAGVTQSPTHLIKTRGQQVTLRCSPKSGHDTVSWYQQALGQGPQFIFQYYEEEERQRGNFPDRFSGHQFPNYSSELNVNALLLGDSALYLCASSLALVIYEQYFGPGTRLTVT.

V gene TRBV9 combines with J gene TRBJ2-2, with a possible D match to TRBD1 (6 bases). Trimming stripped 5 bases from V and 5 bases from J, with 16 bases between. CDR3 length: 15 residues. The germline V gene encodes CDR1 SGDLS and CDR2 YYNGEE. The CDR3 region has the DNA TGTGCCAGCAGTGTTCTGCCCGGGACAACCGGGGAGCTGTTTTTT. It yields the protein CASSVLPGTTGELFF.

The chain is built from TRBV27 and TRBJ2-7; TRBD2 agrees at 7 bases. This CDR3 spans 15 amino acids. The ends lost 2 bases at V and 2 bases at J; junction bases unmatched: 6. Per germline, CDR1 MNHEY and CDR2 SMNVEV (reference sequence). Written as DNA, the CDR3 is TGTGCCAGCAGTTTAACGGGGGGAGCCGCCTACGAGCAGTACTTC. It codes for CASSLTGGAAYEQYF.

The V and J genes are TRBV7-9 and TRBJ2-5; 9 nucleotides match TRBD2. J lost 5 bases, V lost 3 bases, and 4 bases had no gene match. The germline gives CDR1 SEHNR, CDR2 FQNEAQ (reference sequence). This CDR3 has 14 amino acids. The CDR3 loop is CASSFSGGFETQYF. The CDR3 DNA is TGTGCCAGCAGCTTTAGCGGGGGCTTCGAGACCCAGTACTTC.

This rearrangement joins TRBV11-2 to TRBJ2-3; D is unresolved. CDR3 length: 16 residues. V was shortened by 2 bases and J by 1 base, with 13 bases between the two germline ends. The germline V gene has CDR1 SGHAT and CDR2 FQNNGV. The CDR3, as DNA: TGTGCCAGCAGCTTATTGGGTGGCTTCGGCACAGATACGCAGTATTTT. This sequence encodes CASSLLGGFGTDTQYF.

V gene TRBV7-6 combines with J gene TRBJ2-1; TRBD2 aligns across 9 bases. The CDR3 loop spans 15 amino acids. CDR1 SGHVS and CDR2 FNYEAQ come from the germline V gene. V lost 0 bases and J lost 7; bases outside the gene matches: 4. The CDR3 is CASSLAASGINEQFF. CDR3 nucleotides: TGTGCCAGCAGCTTAGCGGCTAGCGGGATAAATGAGCAGTTCTTC.

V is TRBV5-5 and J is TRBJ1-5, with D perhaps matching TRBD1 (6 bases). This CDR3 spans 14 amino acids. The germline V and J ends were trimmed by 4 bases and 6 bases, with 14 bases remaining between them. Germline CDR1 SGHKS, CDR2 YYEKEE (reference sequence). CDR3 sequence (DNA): TGTGCCAGCAGCCGGGGGCATGGGAGTCAGCCCCAGCATTTT. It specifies CASSRGHGSQPQHF.

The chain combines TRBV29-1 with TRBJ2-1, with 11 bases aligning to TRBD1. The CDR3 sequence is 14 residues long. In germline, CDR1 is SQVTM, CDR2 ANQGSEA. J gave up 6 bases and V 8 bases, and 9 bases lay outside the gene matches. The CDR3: CSQAGTGGVNEQFF. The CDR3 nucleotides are TGCAGCCAAGCCGGGACAGGGGGTGTCAATGAGCAGTTCTTC.

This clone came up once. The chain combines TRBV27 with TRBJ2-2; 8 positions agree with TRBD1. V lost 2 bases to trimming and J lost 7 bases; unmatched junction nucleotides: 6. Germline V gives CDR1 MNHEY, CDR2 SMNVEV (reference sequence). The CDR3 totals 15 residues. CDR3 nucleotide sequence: TGTGCCAGCAGTTTAGGCGCAGGGGGCCACGGGGAGCTGTTTTTT. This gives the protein CASSLGAGGHGELFF.